The 22 T cell receptor beta chains below all came from one sample that was sequenced in a study of T cells in Graves' hyperthyroidism and ophthalmopathy. Amplified TCR beta CDR3 regions came from RNA transcripts. The TCR CDR3 was amplified in a first-round RT-PCR using the HTBI primer set. MiXCR, run by TCRdb on the multiplex PCR reads, gives a single entry per CDR3 protein. The sample lists hundreds of thousands of distinct CDR3 sequences, 38% occurring once. The sequenced material came from blood. These TCRs come from a young man with Graves' hyperthyroidism.

Ten or more counts support this clonotype. CDR3 sequence reads: CASSQVGQTEEQYF. CDR3 DNA sequence: TGTGCCAGCAGCCAAGTAGGTCAGACGGAGGAGCAGTACTTC. This chain links TRBV14 with TRBJ2-7; D not resolved. The CDR3 runs to 14 residues. Germline V lookup: CDR1 SGHDN, CDR2 FVKESK. The V end lost 1 base, the J end lost 7 bases, and 14 bases lay between the germline ends.

This clonotype occurred many times. The chain has TRBV19 and TRBJ1-5; D is perhaps TRBD1 (5 bases). Trimming stripped 7 bases from V and 7 bases from J, with 14 bases between. Germline V lookup: CDR1 LNHDA, CDR2 SQIVND (reference sequence). The CDR3 is made up of 13 amino acids. The chain's CDR3 is CASKGQGGQPQHF. In nucleotides, the CDR3 is TGTGCCAGTAAGGGGCAGGGAGGACAGCCCCAGCATTTT.

CDR3 sequence: CAISESEPAGELFF. DNA for the CDR3: TGTGCCATCAGTGAGTCGGAACCGGCCGGGGAGCTGTTTTTT. V usage is TRBV10-3 and J usage is TRBJ2-2; D unresolved. Germline lookup yields CDR1 ENHRY and CDR2 SYGVKD. This CDR3 region has 14 residues. The V gene lost 0 bases and the J gene lost 6 bases, with 8 bases spanning the gap.

DNA for the CDR3: TGTGCCAGCAGCTCAATCGGGGGGGGCCCTGAAGCTTTCTTT. Translated: CASSSIGGGPEAFF. This rearrangement joins TRBV7-9 to TRBJ1-1, with D possibly being TRBD1 (6 bases). The germline V gene encodes CDR1 SEHNR and CDR2 FQNEAQ (reference sequence). The CDR3 runs 14 residues. The V gene lost 4 bases and the J gene lost 6 bases, with 15 bases spanning the gap.

The chain has TRBV4-1 and TRBJ2-7; D is perhaps TRBD2 (5 bases). Germline loops: CDR1 MGHRA, CDR2 YSYEKL. This CDR3 has 12 residues. Trimming left V 2 bases short and J 12 bases short, with 14 bases between. CDR3 residues: CASSQSTAGRYF. The DNA for the CDR3 is TGCGCCAGCAGCCAATCGACGGCGGGCCGGTACTTC.

Concerning this clonotype itself: The junction differs from germline at one of its ends, possibly a read error. The chain joins TRBV7-9 to TRBJ1-4, with unresolved D. This CDR3 comprises 13 residues. The V gene's germline CDR1 is SEHNR and CDR2 FQNEAQ (reference sequence). The CDR3: CSSHSAGSEKLFF. As DNA, the CDR3 is TGTTCCAGCCACTCGGCGGGGAGTGAAAAACTGTTTTTT.

Only a few counts were recorded for this clonotype. The chain uses TRBV10-2 and TRBJ2-2, with TRBD2 matching 14 bases. The CDR3 spans 16 residues. V dropped 7 bases and J dropped 3; count of bases not matched to a gene: 4. Germline V lookup: CDR1 WSHSY, CDR2 SAAADI. The CDR3 loop is CASIGLAGGHTGELFF. CDR3 bases: TGCGCCAGCATTGGACTAGCGGGGGGCCACACCGGGGAGCTGTTTTTT.

The table lists this clonotype with many counts. The V gene is TRBV7-9, the J gene TRBJ1-2; D not certain. The CDR3 consists of 16 residues. Trimming cost V 1 base and J 4 bases, with 16 bases left between them. CDR1 SEHNR and CDR2 FQNEAQ come from the germline V gene (reference sequence). The CDR3 DNA is TGTGCCAGCAGCTTAGGCGGCGCCAGCCGGGGCTATGGCTACACCTTC. Translation gives CASSLGGASRGYGYTF.

This clonotype was seen ten or more times. The rearrangement joins TRBV2 to TRBJ2-7; D is possibly TRBD2 (5 bases). The CDR3 is made up of 12 amino acids. The germline V gene encodes CDR1 SNHLY and CDR2 FYNNEI. V lost 3 bases to trimming and J lost 7 bases, with 10 bases between them. The CDR3, as DNA: TGTGCCAGCAGTGACCCGAGGGAAGAGCAGTACTTC. It specifies CASSDPREEQYF.

About this clonotype: Being one base from a much bigger clone, this may be a read error. V and J are TRBV2 and TRBJ1-6; D call uncertain. The CDR3 consists of 13 residues. The V gene's germline CDR1 is SNHLY and CDR2 FYNNEI. In DNA, the CDR3 is TGTGCCAGCAGTGACTGGGAAGCTTCATCCCTCCACTTT. It translates to CASSDWEASSLHF.

This rearrangement joins TRBV6-5 to TRBJ1-5, with 7 bases fitting TRBD1. Germline V CDR1 and CDR2: MNHEY, SVGAGI. The length of the CDR3 is 15 residues. Germline trimming cut 5 bases from V and 4 bases from J; bases unmatched to any gene: 8. The CDR3 loop is CASSVEGARNQPQHF. The DNA for the CDR3 is TGTGCCAGCAGTGTAGAGGGGGCTCGGAATCAGCCCCAGCATTTT.

This chain links TRBV7-9 with TRBJ2-5, with 7 bases aligning to TRBD2. The germline V gene encodes CDR1 SEHNR and CDR2 FQNEAQ (reference sequence). The CDR3 is 15 amino acids. V shed 1 base, J shed 5 bases, and the junction held 7 bases outside the gene matches. CDR3 DNA sequence: TGTGCCAGCAGCTTAGAAGTTCGGGGAGGGGAGACCCAGTACTTC. This sequence encodes CASSLEVRGGETQYF. The full variable domain, its missing parts supplied by reference TRBV7-9 and TRBJ2-5, is DTGVSQNPRHKITKRGQNVTFRCDPISEHNRLYWYRQTLGQGPEFLTYFQNEAQLEKSRLLSDRFSAERPKGSFSTLEIQRTEQGDSAMYLCASSLEVRGGETQYFGPGTRLLVL.

In its sample, this clonotype was seen many times. The chain combines TRBV7-9 with TRBJ1-4; 10 nucleotides agree with TRBD1. The CDR3 is made up of 15 amino acids. V was pared by 6 bases and J by 6 bases, with 7 bases of the junction left unmatched. From germline, CDR1 is SEHNR and CDR2 FQNEAQ (reference sequence). The CDR3 spells CASRRTGGADEKLFF. Here the CDR3 DNA reads TGTGCCAGCAGGCGGACAGGGGGTGCAGATGAAAAACTGTTTTTT.

V usage is TRBV5-1 and J usage is TRBJ1-2; D is ambiguous. The CDR3 spans 15 residues. Germline V gene lookup returns CDR1 SGHRS and CDR2 YFSETQ. V was cut by 1 base and J by 3 bases, with 13 bases left in between. DNA for the CDR3: TGCGCCAGCAGCTTGATACCTGCTGGGGACTATGGCTACACCTTC. Its translation: CASSLIPAGDYGYTF.

The chain couples TRBV27 to TRBJ1-6; tentatively, D is TRBD1 (6 bases). The CDR3 spans 15 residues. V was shortened by 0 bases and J by 15 bases, with 18 bases between the two germline ends. Germline V gene lookup returns CDR1 MNHEY and CDR2 SMNVEV (reference sequence). The CDR3 coding sequence is TGTGCCAGCAGTTTATCGACAGGCGTAAAAGAGGGCCTCCACTTT. It encodes CASSLSTGVKEGLHF.

The chain employs TRBV7-3 and TRBJ1-1; TRBD1 matches at 10 bases. Per the germline V gene, CDR1 is SGHTA and CDR2 is FQGTGA. The CDR3 consists of 15 residues. V shed 4 bases, J shed 10 bases, and the junction held 12 bases outside the gene matches. DNA of the CDR3: TGTGCCAGCAGCTCCTACCCCGGGACAGGGGAAGGAGCTTTCTTT. Translated: CASSSYPGTGEGAFF.

Only a few counts were recorded for this clonotype. The genes are TRBV14 and TRBJ1-1, with a weak D call TRBD1 (5 bases). V shed 2 bases and J shed 6 bases, with 16 bases lying between them. This CDR3 spans 15 amino acids. Germline V gives CDR1 SGHDN, CDR2 FVKESK. This CDR3 is CASSQLAGPFAEAFF. CDR3 bases: TGTGCCAGCAGCCAATTGGCAGGGCCCTTCGCTGAAGCTTTCTTT. The whole variable domain, filled in from reference TRBV14 and TRBJ1-1, reads EAGVTQFPSHSVIEKGQTVTLRCDPISGHDNLYWYRRVMGKEIKFLLHFVKESKQDESGMPNNRFLAERTGGTYSTLKVQPAELEDSGVYFCASSQLAGPFAEAFFGQGTRLTVV.

This clonotype was seen ten or more times. The chain has TRBV10-3 and TRBJ2-7; unclear D gene. CDR1 and CDR2 (germline): ENHRY, SYGVKD. There are 14 residues in the CDR3. V was pared by 0 bases and J by 3 bases, with 9 bases between. This chain's CDR3 is CAISESVTGYEQYF. The CDR3 nucleotides read TGTGCCATCAGTGAGTCTGTGACTGGCTACGAGCAGTACTTC.

A word on this clonotype: A clone one base away is much larger, so this may be a read error. This chain uses TRBV11-2 with TRBJ1-4; 9 nucleotides match TRBD1. Germline assignment: CDR1 SGHAT and CDR2 FQNNGV. The CDR3 consists of 13 residues. The CDR3: CASSEGQGEKLLF. CDR3 nucleotide sequence: TGTGCCAGCAGTGAGGGACAGGGTGAAAAACTGCTTTTT.

The chain carries TRBV29-1 and TRBJ2-7; no reliable D call. In germline, CDR1 is SQVTM, CDR2 ANQGSEA. V dropped 6 bases and J dropped 2 bases, with 14 bases sitting between them. The CDR3 consists of 13 residues. In DNA form, the CDR3 reads TGCAGCGTCGGGTTTGGAGAGACCTACGAGCAGTACTTC. It translates to CSVGFGETYEQYF.

The V call is TRBV7-9, the J call TRBJ1-5; a weak D match, TRBD1 (6 bases). Germline-derived CDR1 and CDR2 are SEHNR and FQNEAQ (reference sequence). The CDR3 extends over 12 amino acids. Trimming took 6 bases from V and 8 from J, leaving 11 bases between them. Written as DNA, the CDR3 is TGTGCCAGCAGGGAACAGGGTGAGCCCCAGCATTTT. Protein sequence: CASREQGEPQHF. Full variable domain (outside the CDR3, taken from reference TRBV7-9 and TRBJ1-5): DTGVSQNPRHKITKRGQNVTFRCDPISEHNRLYWYRQTLGQGPEFLTYFQNEAQLEKSRLLSDRFSAERPKGSFSTLEIQRTEQGDSAMYLCASREQGEPQHFGDGTRLSIL.

The rearrangement uses TRBV15 and TRBJ1-1, with 7 bases aligning to TRBD1. Germline-derived CDR1 and CDR2 are LNHNV and YYDKDF (reference sequence). With V trimmed by 5 bases and J by 4 bases, 10 bases remained unmatched. The CDR3 consists of 15 residues. CDR3 sequence reads: CATSPPGTAGTEAFF. In nucleotides, the CDR3 is TGTGCCACCAGCCCACCCGGGACAGCGGGCACTGAAGCTTTCTTT. The variable domain in full, completed from reference TRBV15 and TRBJ1-1, reads DAMVIQNPRYQVTQFGKPVTLSCSQTLNHNVMYWYQQKSSQAPKLLFHYYDKDFNNEADTPDNFQSRRPNTSFCFLDIRSPGLGDTAMYLCATSPPGTAGTEAFFGQGTRLTVV.